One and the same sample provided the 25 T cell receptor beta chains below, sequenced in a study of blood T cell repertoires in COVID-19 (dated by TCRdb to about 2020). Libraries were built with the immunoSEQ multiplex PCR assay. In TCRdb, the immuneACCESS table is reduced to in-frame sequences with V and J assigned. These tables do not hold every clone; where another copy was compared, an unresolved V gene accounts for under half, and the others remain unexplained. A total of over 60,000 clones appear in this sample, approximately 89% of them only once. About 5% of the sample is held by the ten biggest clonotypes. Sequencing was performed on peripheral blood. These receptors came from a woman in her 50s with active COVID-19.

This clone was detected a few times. The CDR3 nucleotides read TGTGCCAGCAGCCAAGACGCCACGGGACTAGCGTGGTACAATGAGCAGTTCTTC. Its protein is CASSQDATGLAWYNEQFF. The chain employs TRBV3-1 (or the pseudogene TRBV3-2) and TRBJ2-1; 10 bases are a match to TRBD2. J was trimmed by 4 bases and V by 0 bases; bases with no gene match: 9. CDR3 length equals 18 residues. Germline assignment: CDR1 LGHDT and CDR2 YNNKEL (reference sequence).

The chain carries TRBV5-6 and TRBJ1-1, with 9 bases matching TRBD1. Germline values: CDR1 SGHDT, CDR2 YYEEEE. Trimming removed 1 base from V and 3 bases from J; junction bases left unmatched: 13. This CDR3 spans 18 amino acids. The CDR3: CASSLFRTGVFFDTEAFF. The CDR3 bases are TGTGCCAGCAGCTTGTTTAGGACAGGGGTTTTCTTCGACACTGAAGCTTTCTTT.

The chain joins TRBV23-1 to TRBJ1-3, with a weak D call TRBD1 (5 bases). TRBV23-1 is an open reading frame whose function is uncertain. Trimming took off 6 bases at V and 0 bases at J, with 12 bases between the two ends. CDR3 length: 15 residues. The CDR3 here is CASSRPGDSGNTIYF. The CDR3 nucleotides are TGCGCCAGCAGCCGCCCGGGGGACTCTGGAAACACCATATATTTT.

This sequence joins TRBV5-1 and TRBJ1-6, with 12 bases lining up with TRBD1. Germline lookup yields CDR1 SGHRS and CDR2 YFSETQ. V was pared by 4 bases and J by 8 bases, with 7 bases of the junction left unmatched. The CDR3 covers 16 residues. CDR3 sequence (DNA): TGCGCCAGCAGCCTCCGGGACAGGGGGCACGATTCACCCCTCCACTTT. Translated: CASSLRDRGHDSPLHF.

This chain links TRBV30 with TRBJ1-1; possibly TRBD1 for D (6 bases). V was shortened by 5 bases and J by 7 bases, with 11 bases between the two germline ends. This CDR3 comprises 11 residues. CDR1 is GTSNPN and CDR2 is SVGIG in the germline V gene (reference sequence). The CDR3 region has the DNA TGTGCCTGGGGGAGGGGGTTTGAAGCTTTCTTT. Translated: CAWGRGFEAFF.

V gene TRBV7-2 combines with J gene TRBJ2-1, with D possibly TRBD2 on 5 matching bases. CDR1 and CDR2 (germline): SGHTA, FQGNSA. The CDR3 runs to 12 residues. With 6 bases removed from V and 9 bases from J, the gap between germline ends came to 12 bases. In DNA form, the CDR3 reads TGTGCCAGCAGTATCCGTCGGGGTGAGCAGTTCTTC. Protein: CASSIRRGEQFF. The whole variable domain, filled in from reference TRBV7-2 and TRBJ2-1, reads GAGVSQSPSNKVTEKGKDVELRCDPISGHTALYWYRQSLGQGLEFLIYFQGNSAPDKSGLPSDRFSAERTGGSVSTLTIQRTQQEDSAVYLCASSIRRGEQFFGPGTRLTVL.

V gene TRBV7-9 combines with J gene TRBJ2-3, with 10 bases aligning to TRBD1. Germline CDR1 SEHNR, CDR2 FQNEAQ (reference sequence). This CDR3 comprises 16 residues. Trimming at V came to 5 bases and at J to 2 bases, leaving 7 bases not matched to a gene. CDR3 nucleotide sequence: TGTGCCAGCAGCCCCCAGGGGACAGGGGTCACAGATACGCAGTATTTT. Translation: CASSPQGTGVTDTQYF.

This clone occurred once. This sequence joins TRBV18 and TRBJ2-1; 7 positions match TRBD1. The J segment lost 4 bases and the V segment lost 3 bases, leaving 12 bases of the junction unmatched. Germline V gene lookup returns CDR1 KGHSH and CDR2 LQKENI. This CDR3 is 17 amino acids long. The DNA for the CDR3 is TGTGCCAGCTCACCGGGACAGCCCCAGGGGAGATACAATGAGCAGTTCTTC. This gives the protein CASSPGQPQGRYNEQFF. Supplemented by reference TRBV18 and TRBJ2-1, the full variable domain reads NAGVMQNPRHLVRRRGQEARLRCSPMKGHSHVYWYRQLPEEGLKFMVYLQKENIIDESGMPKERFSAEFPKEGPSILRIQQVVRGDSAAYFCASSPGQPQGRYNEQFFGPGTRLTVL.

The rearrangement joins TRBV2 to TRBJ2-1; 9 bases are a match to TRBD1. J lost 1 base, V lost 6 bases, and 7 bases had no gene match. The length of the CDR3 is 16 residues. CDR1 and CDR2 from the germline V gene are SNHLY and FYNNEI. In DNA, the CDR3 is TGTGCCAGCAGATACCCCGGGACAGGGTCCTACAATGAGCAGTTCTTC. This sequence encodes CASRYPGTGSYNEQFF. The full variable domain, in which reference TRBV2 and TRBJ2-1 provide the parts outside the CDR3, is EPEVTQTPSHQVTQMGQEVILRCVPISNHLYFYWYRQILGQKVEFLVSFYNNEISEKSEIFDDQFSVERPDGSNFTLKIRSTKLEDSAMYFCASRYPGTGSYNEQFFGPGTRLTVL.

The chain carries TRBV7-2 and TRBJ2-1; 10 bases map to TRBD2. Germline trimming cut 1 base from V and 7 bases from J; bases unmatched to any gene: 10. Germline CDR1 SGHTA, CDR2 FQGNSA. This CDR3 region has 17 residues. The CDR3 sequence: CASSLVSSGRARNEQFF. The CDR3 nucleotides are TGTGCCAGCAGCTTAGTTTCCAGCGGGAGGGCCAGGAATGAGCAGTTCTTC.

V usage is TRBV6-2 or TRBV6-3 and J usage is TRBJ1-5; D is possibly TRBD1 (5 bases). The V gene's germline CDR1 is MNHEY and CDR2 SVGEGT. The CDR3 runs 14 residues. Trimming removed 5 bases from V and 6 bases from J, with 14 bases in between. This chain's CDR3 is CASSQGAGGQPQHF. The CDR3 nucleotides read TGTGCCAGCAGTCAAGGGGCCGGGGGTCAGCCCCAGCATTTT.

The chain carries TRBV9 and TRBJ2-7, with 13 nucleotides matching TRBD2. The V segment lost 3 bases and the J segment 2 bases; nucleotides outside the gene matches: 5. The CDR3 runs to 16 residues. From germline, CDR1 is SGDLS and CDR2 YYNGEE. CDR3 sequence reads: CASSGGTSGEPYEQYF. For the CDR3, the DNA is TGTGCCAGCAGCGGTGGGACTAGCGGGGAGCCCTACGAGCAGTACTTC.

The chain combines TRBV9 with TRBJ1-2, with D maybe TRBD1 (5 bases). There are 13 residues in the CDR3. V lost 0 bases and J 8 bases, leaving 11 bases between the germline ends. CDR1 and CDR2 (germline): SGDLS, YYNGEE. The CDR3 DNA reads TGTGCCAGCAGCGTAGGATGGGGGGACGGCTACACCTTC. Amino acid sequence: CASSVGWGDGYTF. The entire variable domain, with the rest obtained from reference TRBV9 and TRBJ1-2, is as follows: DSGVTQTPKHLITATGQRVTLRCSPRSGDLSVYWYQQSLDQGLQFLIQYYNGEERAKGNILERFSAQQFPDLHSELNLSSLELGDSALYFCASSVGWGDGYTFGSGTRLTVV.

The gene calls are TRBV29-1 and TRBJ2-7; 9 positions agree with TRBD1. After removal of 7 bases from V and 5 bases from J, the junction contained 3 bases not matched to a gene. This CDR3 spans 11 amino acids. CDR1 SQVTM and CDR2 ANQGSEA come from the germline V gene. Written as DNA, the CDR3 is TGCAGCGGGGGACAGGGTCACGAGCAGTACTTC. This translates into CSGGQGHEQYF.

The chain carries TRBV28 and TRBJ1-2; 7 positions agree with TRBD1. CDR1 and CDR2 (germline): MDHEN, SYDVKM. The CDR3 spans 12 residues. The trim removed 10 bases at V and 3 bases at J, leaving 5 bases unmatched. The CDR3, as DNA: TGTGCCAACGGACAGGCTGACTATGGCTACACCTTC. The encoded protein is CANGQADYGYTF.

Written as DNA, the CDR3 is TGTGCCAGCAGCGTAGCGCCTAGCGCGAAGCGCCCAGATACGCAGTATTTT. The encoded protein is CASSVAPSAKRPDTQYF. The V and J genes are TRBV9 and TRBJ2-3; tentatively, D is TRBD2 (6 bases). There are 17 residues in the CDR3. The ends were cut back, 0 bases at V and 4 bases at J, with 18 bases in the middle. Germline V gene data show CDR1 as SGDLS and CDR2 as YYNGEE.

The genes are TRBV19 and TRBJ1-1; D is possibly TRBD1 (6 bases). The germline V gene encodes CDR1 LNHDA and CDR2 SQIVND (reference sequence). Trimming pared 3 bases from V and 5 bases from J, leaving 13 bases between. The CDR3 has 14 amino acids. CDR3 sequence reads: CASSMVGGQTEAFF. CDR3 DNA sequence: TGTGCCAGTAGTATGGTGGGGGGGCAAACTGAAGCTTTCTTT.

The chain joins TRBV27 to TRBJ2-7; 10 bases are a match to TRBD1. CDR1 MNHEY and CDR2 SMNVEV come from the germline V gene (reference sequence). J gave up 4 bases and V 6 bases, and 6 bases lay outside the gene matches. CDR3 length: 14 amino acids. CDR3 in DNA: TGTGCCAGCAGGCCGGGACAGGGGTTGTACGAGCAGTACTTC. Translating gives CASRPGQGLYEQYF.

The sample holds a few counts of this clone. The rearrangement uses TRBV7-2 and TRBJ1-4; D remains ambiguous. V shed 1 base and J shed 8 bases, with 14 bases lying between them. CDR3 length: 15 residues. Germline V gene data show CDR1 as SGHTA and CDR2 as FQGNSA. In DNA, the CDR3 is TGTGCCAGCAGCTTAGGTCTAGGTTTTCGGGAAAAACTGTTTTTT. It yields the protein CASSLGLGFREKLFF.

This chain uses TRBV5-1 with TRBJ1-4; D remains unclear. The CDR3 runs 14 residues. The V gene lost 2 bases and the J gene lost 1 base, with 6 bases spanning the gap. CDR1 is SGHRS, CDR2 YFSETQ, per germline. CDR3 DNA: TGCGCCAGCAGCTTAACAGTAACTAATGAAAAACTGTTTTTT. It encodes CASSLTVTNEKLFF. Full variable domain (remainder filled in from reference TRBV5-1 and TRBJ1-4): KAGVTQTPRYLIKTRGQQVTLSCSPISGHRSVSWYQQTPGQGLQFLFEYFSETQRNKGNFPGRFSGRQFSNSRSEMNVSTLELGDSALYLCASSLTVTNEKLFFGSGTQLSVL.

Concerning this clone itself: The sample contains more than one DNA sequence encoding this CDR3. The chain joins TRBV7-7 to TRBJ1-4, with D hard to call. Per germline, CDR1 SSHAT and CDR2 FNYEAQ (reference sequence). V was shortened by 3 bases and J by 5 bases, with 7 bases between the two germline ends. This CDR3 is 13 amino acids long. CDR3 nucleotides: TGTGCCAGCAGCTTTAGCATGAATGAAAAACTGTTTTTT. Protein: CASSFSMNEKLFF. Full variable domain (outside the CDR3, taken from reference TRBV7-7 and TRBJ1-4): GAGVSQSPRYKVTKRGQDVTLRCDPISSHATLYWYQQALGQGPEFLTYFNYEAQPDKSGLPSDRFSAERPEGSISTLTIQRTEQRDSAMYRCASSFSMNEKLFFGSGTQLSVL.

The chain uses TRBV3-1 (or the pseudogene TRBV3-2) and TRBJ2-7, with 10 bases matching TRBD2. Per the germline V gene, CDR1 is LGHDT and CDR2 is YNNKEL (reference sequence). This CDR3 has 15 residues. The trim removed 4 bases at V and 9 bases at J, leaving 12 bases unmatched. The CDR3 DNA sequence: TGTGCCAGCAGCCCGTTAGCGGGAGGACCGATAACGCAGTACTTC. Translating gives CASSPLAGGPITQYF.

Written as DNA, the CDR3 is TGTGCCAGCAGCAGTCTACTTTTGAACACTGAAGCTTTCTTT. It yields the protein CASSSLLLNTEAFF. The V and J genes are TRBV11-2 and TRBJ1-1; no reliable D call. The CDR3 covers 14 residues. Germline V lookup: CDR1 SGHAT, CDR2 FQNNGV. The V end was cut by 5 bases, the J end by 0 bases, with 10 bases between.

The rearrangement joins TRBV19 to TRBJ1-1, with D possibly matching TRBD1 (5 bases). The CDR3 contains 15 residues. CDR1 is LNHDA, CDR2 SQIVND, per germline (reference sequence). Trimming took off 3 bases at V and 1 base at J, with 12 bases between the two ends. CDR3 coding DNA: TGTGCCAGTAGTATTCTCTCGACAGCGAACACTGAAGCTTTCTTT. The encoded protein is CASSILSTANTEAFF.

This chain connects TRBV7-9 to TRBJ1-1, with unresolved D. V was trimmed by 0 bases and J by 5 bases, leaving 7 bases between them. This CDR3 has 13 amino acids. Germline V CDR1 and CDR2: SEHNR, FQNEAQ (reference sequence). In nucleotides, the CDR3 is TGTGCCAGCAGCTTAGCGACGGGTACTGAAGCTTTCTTT. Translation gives CASSLATGTEAFF. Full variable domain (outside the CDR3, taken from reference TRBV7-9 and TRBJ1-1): DTGVSQNPRHKITKRGQNVTFRCDPISEHNRLYWYRQTLGQGPEFLTYFQNEAQLEKSRLLSDRFSAERPKGSFSTLEIQRTEQGDSAMYLCASSLATGTEAFFGQGTRLTVV.